The 25 T cell receptor beta chains presented below share a single source sample, sequenced in a study of blood T cell repertoires in COVID-19. Assay: immunoSEQ multiplex PCR; the TCRdb copy retains only in-frame clones and omits some. This sample has approximately 150,000 clones; approximately 87% occur once, and the top ten carry 8.5% to 9%. Source material: peripheral blood. The receptors were sampled from a woman aged 45-65 years with active or convalescent COVID-19.

The chain uses TRBV12-5 and TRBJ2-3; D possibly corresponds to TRBD1 (6 bases). The CDR3 totals 15 residues. Germline-derived CDR1 and CDR2 are LGHNT and FRNRAP. V was pared by 1 base and J by 2 bases, with 10 bases between. CDR3 coding DNA: TGTGCTAGTGGTTTGGAGCAGGGGTACACAGATACGCAGTATTTT. It is translated as CASGLEQGYTDTQYF.

This clone was observed a few times. The chain has TRBV5-5 and TRBJ1-3, with 8 bases lining up with TRBD1. V shed 4 bases and J 0 bases; nucleotides not matched to a gene: 3. This CDR3 has 15 residues. Germline-derived CDR1 and CDR2 are SGHKS and YYEKEE (reference sequence). The CDR3 nucleotides are TGTGCCAGCAGCCCGGGACAGGTCTCTGGAAACACCATATATTTT. This codes for CASSPGQVSGNTIYF.

The CDR3 loop reads CASRYTRGSQETQYF. CDR3 sequence (DNA): TGTGCCAGCAGATATACCAGGGGGTCCCAAGAGACCCAGTACTTC. This sequence joins TRBV27 and TRBJ2-5; 7 bases map to TRBD1. Germline V gene sequence: CDR1 MNHEY, CDR2 SMNVEV (reference sequence). Trimming at V came to 6 bases and at J to 1 base, leaving 8 bases not matched to a gene. The CDR3 is 15 amino acids.

A few counts support this clone. The chain carries TRBV4-2 and TRBJ2-5; TRBD1 aligns across 10 bases. The germline CDR1 and CDR2 sequences are LGHNA and YNFKEQ. V lost 3 bases and J lost 5; bases outside the gene matches: 9. The CDR3 has 16 amino acids. This CDR3 reads CASSQGTTGGRETQYF. CDR3 nucleotide sequence: TGTGCCAGCAGCCAGGGTACGACAGGGGGCCGGGAGACCCAGTACTTC.

This clone was picked up a small number of times. This chain joins TRBV14 and TRBJ2-1; D gene uncertain. The germline gives CDR1 SGHDN, CDR2 FVKESK. Trimming removed 2 bases from V and 4 bases from J, with 3 bases in between. The CDR3 is 12 residues long. CDR3 region: CASSQLYNEQFF. The CDR3 nucleotides read TGTGCCAGCAGCCAACTTTACAATGAGCAGTTCTTC.

The V gene is TRBV27, the J gene TRBJ1-2; 7 bases are shared with TRBD1. The junction had 10 bases not matched to a gene; V was cut back by 1 base and J by 5 bases. This CDR3 is 16 amino acids long. Per germline, CDR1 MNHEY and CDR2 SMNVEV (reference sequence). This CDR3 is CASSLLSKGTVYGYTF. In nucleotides, the CDR3 is TGTGCCAGCAGTTTATTAAGCAAGGGGACAGTGTATGGCTACACCTTC.

The V call is TRBV2, the J call TRBJ1-2; TRBD1 matches 11 bases. The germline V gene encodes CDR1 SNHLY and CDR2 FYNNEI. Trimming took 4 bases from V and 4 from J; bases not matched to a gene: 14. This CDR3 has 18 amino acids. The CDR3 DNA follows: TGTGCCAGCAGTGGTCCCCCGACTCGGACAGGGGGCACCTATGGCTACACCTTC. Its translation: CASSGPPTRTGGTYGYTF.

This rearrangement joins TRBV27 to TRBJ1-5; the match to TRBD1 covers 8 bases. CDR1 is MNHEY, CDR2 SMNVEV, per germline (reference sequence). After removal of 5 bases from V and 7 bases from J, the junction contained 10 bases not matched to a gene. The CDR3 loop spans 15 amino acids. The CDR3 is CASSPRTGMEQPQHF. The CDR3 DNA reads TGTGCCAGCAGTCCCCGGACAGGGATGGAGCAGCCCCAGCATTTT.

The chain uses TRBV9 and TRBJ1-3; TRBD1 might be the D (6 bases). Germline CDR1 SGDLS, CDR2 YYNGEE. Trimming stripped 3 bases from V and 0 bases from J, with 10 bases between. This CDR3 is built from 15 residues. The CDR3 DNA is TGTGCCAGCAGCGCCACAGGGAACTCTGGAAACACCATATATTTT. Translating it yields CASSATGNSGNTIYF.

The chain couples TRBV9 to TRBJ1-2; possibly TRBD1 for D (6 bases). The germline V and J ends were trimmed by 0 bases and 8 bases, with 14 bases remaining between them. Germline assignment: CDR1 SGDLS and CDR2 YYNGEE. CDR3 length equals 14 residues. CDR3 in DNA: TGTGCCAGCAGCGTAGATCTAGGGGGGGAGGGCTACACCTTC. Its protein product is CASSVDLGGEGYTF.

The chain links TRBV7-2 to TRBJ1-2, with D perhaps TRBD1 (6 bases). This CDR3 is 14 amino acids long. The V gene's germline CDR1 is SGHTA and CDR2 FQGNSA. V was clipped by 5 bases and J by 8 bases, with 18 bases between them. For the CDR3, the DNA is TGTGCCAGCAGCACAACGAAGGGAGGGGGAGGCTACACCTTC. As protein: CASSTTKGGGGYTF. Together with reference TRBV7-2 and TRBJ1-2, the CDR3 gives the full variable domain: GAGVSQSPSNKVTEKGKDVELRCDPISGHTALYWYRQSLGQGLEFLIYFQGNSAPDKSGLPSDRFSAERTGGSVSTLTIQRTQQEDSAVYLCASSTTKGGGGYTFGSGTRLTVV.

The J gene is TRBJ2-2, the V gene TRBV6-5; 8 positions agree with TRBD1. The CDR3 has 16 residues. Germline trimming cut 4 bases from V and 1 base from J; bases unmatched to any gene: 5. Germline-derived CDR1 and CDR2 are MNHEY and SVGAGI. This CDR3 is CASSFIQGVNTGELFF. Here the CDR3 DNA reads TGTGCCAGCAGTTTCATACAGGGGGTGAACACCGGGGAGCTGTTTTTT.

This chain links TRBV7-2 with TRBJ1-6; D remains ambiguous. The CDR3 length is 19 residues. CDR1 and CDR2 (germline): SGHTA, FQGNSA. Trimming removed 2 bases at V and 15 bases at J, with 32 bases between. The CDR3 reads CASSLIGGQTFRPSLLLHF. CDR3 coding DNA: TGTGCCAGCAGCTTAATTGGCGGGCAGACTTTCCGACCTTCCCTCCTCCTCCACTTT.

The genes are TRBV7-3 and TRBJ2-5; D is uncertain. CDR3 size: 13 residues. Trimming took 8 bases from V and 1 from J, leaving 11 bases between them. Germline lookup yields CDR1 SGHTA and CDR2 FQGTGA. The CDR3 spells CASGRTIQETQYF. Written as DNA, the CDR3 is TGTGCCAGCGGTAGAACCATCCAAGAGACCCAGTACTTC.

This chain joins TRBV6-2 or TRBV6-3 and TRBJ1-5; no reliable D call. V was shortened by 6 bases and J by 7 bases, with 13 bases between the two germline ends. CDR3 length: 13 residues. CDR1 is MNHEY and CDR2 is SVGEGT in the germline V gene. The CDR3 DNA reads TGTGCCAGCAGCCCAGAGGGCTACCAGCCCCAGCATTTT. It translates to CASSPEGYQPQHF.

J is TRBJ2-7 and V is TRBV28; tentative D call: TRBD2 (6 bases). Germline assignment: CDR1 MDHEN and CDR2 SYDVKM. The CDR3 consists of 12 residues. With 3 bases removed from V and 4 bases from J, the gap between germline ends came to 7 bases. The CDR3: CASSLGGYEQYF. In DNA, the CDR3 is TGTGCCAGCAGTTTGGGGGGATACGAGCAGTACTTC.

The chain combines TRBV2 with TRBJ2-7, with a weak D call TRBD2 (6 bases). Trimming cost V 6 bases and J 4 bases, with 22 bases left between them. Germline CDR1 and CDR2: SNHLY and FYNNEI. The CDR3 has 16 residues. In DNA, the CDR3 is TGTGCCAGCAGGGCAATAGAGGCAGGGACTTCTTACGAGCAGTACTTC. Translated, it gives CASRAIEAGTSYEQYF.

V usage is TRBV12-3 or TRBV12-4 and J usage is TRBJ2-1; D is ambiguous. The CDR3 consists of 12 residues. Trimming left V 5 bases short and J 6 bases short, with 8 bases between. CDR3: CASSPVGNEQFF. CDR3 bases: TGTGCCAGCAGTCCCGTCGGCAATGAGCAGTTCTTC.

This clone has a single count. The genes are TRBV30 and TRBJ1-1, with 8 bases lining up with TRBD1. V gave up 2 bases and J gave up 1 base; unmatched junction bases: 6. The germline V gene encodes CDR1 GTSNPN and CDR2 SVGIG (reference sequence). The CDR3 runs to 15 residues. The CDR3 DNA is TGTGCCTGGAGTCAGGGACAGGCTGGGAACACTGAAGCTTTCTTT. It yields the protein CAWSQGQAGNTEAFF.

This chain joins TRBV5-1 and TRBJ2-7, with a weak D call TRBD1 (6 bases). The CDR3 sequence is 14 residues long. Germline lookup yields CDR1 SGHRS and CDR2 YFSETQ. V dropped 0 bases and J dropped 3 bases, with 10 bases sitting between them. For the CDR3, the DNA is TGCGCCAGCAGCTTGGGGACAGTCTACTACGAGCAGTACTTC. It is translated as CASSLGTVYYEQYF.

The gene calls are TRBV7-8 and TRBJ2-5; D may be TRBD1 (6 bases). V lost 6 bases and J 5 bases, leaving 19 bases between the germline ends. CDR1 and CDR2 (germline): SGHVS, FQNEAQ. There are 15 residues in the CDR3. The CDR3 here is CASSSRPQGKETQYF. CDR3 DNA: TGTGCCAGCAGTTCCAGACCACAGGGAAAGGAGACCCAGTACTTC.

This chain links TRBV5-4 with TRBJ2-3; 7 nucleotides align to TRBD1. The junction had 8 bases not matched to a gene; V was cut back by 2 bases and J by 2 bases. There are 16 residues in the CDR3. Germline V gene data show CDR1 as SGHNT and CDR2 as YYREEE (reference sequence). CDR3 region: CASSLGRDRVTDTQYF. The CDR3 DNA reads as TGTGCCAGCAGCTTAGGGAGAGACAGGGTCACAGATACGCAGTATTTT.

The J gene is TRBJ2-1, the V gene TRBV11-1, with 11 bases that match TRBD2. V dropped 2 bases and J dropped 5; count of bases not matched to a gene: 5. The CDR3 is 16 amino acids. The germline CDR1 and CDR2 sequences are SGHAT and FQDESV (reference sequence). DNA of the CDR3: TGTGCCAGCAGCTTAACCGGGACTAGCGGTCACAATGAGCAGTTCTTC. As protein: CASSLTGTSGHNEQFF.

The table lists this clone with a few counts. The chain links TRBV6-6 to TRBJ1-6; 7 bases line up with TRBD1. This CDR3 region has 16 residues. Losses at the gene ends were 4 bases for V and 3 bases for J; bases not matched to a gene: 6. Germline V lookup: CDR1 MNHNY, CDR2 SVGAGI (reference sequence). The CDR3 bases are TGTGCCAGCAGTTCCTCGGACAGGAGCTATAATTCACCCCTCCACTTT. Translation: CASSSSDRSYNSPLHF.

The chain carries TRBV10-3 and TRBJ1-1, with TRBD1 matching over 8 bases. CDR3 length: 14 residues. The V segment lost 7 bases and the J segment 4 bases; nucleotides outside the gene matches: 8. The germline CDR1 and CDR2 sequences are ENHRY and SYGVKD. In DNA, the CDR3 is TGTGCCATCACTACAGGGGGGGGGCGCACTGAAGCTTTCTTT. It yields the protein CAITTGGGRTEAFF.